This T cell receptor beta chain was profiled in a study of blood T cell repertoires in COVID-19. As for the study in general: COVID-19 samples from acute and convalescent phases originated in the United States, Italy and Spain. Nucleic acid was either cDNA or gDNA, and it came from T cells, B-cell-depleted T cells, or PBMCs.

Original processing notes: Amplification from reference gene primers served as the basis for estimated nucleated cell counts. Sequenced by immunoSEQ multiplex PCR; TCRdb stores in-frame clones only, minus some. That table gives V, J and clone size, and the DNA gave D and trimming. The sample has some 230,000 clones, about 80% seen once. V dropped 2 bases and J dropped 8 bases, with 10 bases sitting between them. The CDR3 runs to 13 residues. Looked up from germline, CDR1 is MDHEN and CDR2 is SYDVKM. V and J are TRBV28 and TRBJ2-1; D gene ambiguous. This sequence originates from a woman in her twenties or thirties who had recovered from COVID-19. Sequencing was done on a sample of peripheral blood. DNA of the CDR3: TGTGCCAGCAGTTTAGTAGCTATCCATGAGCAGTTCTTC. It codes for CASSLVAIHEQFF.